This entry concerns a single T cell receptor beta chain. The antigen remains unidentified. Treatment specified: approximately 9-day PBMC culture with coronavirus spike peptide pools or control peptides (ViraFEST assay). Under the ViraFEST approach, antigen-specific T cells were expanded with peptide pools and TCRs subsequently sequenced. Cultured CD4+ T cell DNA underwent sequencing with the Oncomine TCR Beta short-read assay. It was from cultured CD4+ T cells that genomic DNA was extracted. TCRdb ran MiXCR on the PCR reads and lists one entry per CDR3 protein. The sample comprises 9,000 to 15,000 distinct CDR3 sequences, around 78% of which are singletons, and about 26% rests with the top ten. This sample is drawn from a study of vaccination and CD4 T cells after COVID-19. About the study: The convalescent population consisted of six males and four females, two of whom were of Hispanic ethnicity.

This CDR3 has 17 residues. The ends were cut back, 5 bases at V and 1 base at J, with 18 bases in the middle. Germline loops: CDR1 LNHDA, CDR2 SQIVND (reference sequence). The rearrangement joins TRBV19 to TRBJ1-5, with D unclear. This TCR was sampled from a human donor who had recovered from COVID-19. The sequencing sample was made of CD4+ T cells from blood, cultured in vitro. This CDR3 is CASSRLRTQGSNQPQHF. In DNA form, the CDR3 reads TGTGCCAGTAGTCGTCTCCGGACCCAAGGAAGCAATCAGCCCCAGCATTTT.